The T cell receptor (beta chain) under discussion was sequenced for a study of shared clonotypes between healthy human individuals. Notes on the study in general: Non-shared clonotypes had lower generation probabilities than those shared by all four donors. Among the subsets, naive ones generally showed larger estimated richness than memory ones. What rarefaction showed was incomplete sorted-subset sequencing despite large depth.

This clone was found once. What it binds is not known. V was trimmed by 5 bases and J by 1 base, leaving 13 bases between them. CDR1 is MRHNA and CDR2 is SNTAGT in the germline V gene. The length of the CDR3 is 15 residues. All the donors were Caucasian adults who lived in Nashville, Tennessee. The assay was immunoSEQ multiplex PCR, and TCRdb's table has in-frame clones only and misses some. The sample includes some 1.1 million clones, 60% to 80% of them seen just once. The sequencing sample was made of memory CD4+ T cells from PBMCs. Subset specified: CD45RA-negative fraction. The TCR was taken from a man aged 18 to 35 in good health. Some clones in this sample may be carry-over from other donors' samples. The chain links TRBV6-4 to TRBJ2-3; tentatively, D is TRBD1 (7 bases). DNA of the CDR3: TGTGCCAGCAGTTTGGAGGGGGCCGGCACAGATACGCAGTATTTT. Its protein product is CASSLEGAGTDTQYF.